The next 16 T cell receptor beta chains were all read from a single sample in a study of early T cells in non-severe SARS-CoV-2 infection. Each CDR3 protein is one row after TCRdb ran MiXCR on the 5' RACE reads. The top ten hold roughly 6.6% of the sample, which has some 77,000 distinct CDR3 sequences, 5% seen once. Sequences were derived from whole blood, sampled at baseline. The receptors originated from an adult who was a healthcare worker with PCR-confirmed SARS-CoV-2 infection or an uninfected control (not recorded which).

This clonotype was observed at least ten times. V and J are TRBV10-2 and TRBJ2-1; D is uncertain. Per germline, CDR1 WSHSY and CDR2 SAAADI. The V end was cut by 2 bases, the J end by 8 bases, with 7 bases between. The CDR3 extends over 12 amino acids. For the CDR3, the DNA is TGCGCCAGCAGTGAGGAGAGCTATGAGCAGTTCTTC. Its translation: CASSEESYEQFF.

This chain links TRBV28 with TRBJ2-1, with 10 positions matching TRBD2. CDR3 length: 15 amino acids. Unmatched junction bases numbered 9, after V lost 7 bases and J lost 6 bases. The germline CDR1 and CDR2 sequences are MDHEN and SYDVKM. CDR3 sequence: CASIRGGLAINEQFF. CDR3 in DNA: TGTGCCAGCATCCGCGGGGGACTAGCGATCAATGAGCAGTTCTTC. The whole variable domain, remainder taken from reference TRBV28 and TRBJ2-1, is DVKVTQSSRYLVKRTGEKVFLECVQDMDHENMFWYRQDPGLGLRLIYFSYDVKMKEKGDIPEGYSVSREKKERFSLILESASTNQTSMYLCASIRGGLAINEQFFGPGTRLTVL.

J is TRBJ2-7 and V is TRBV5-1, with D possibly TRBD2 on 7 matching bases. V was trimmed by 0 bases and J by 2 bases, leaving 9 bases between them. The CDR3 spans 14 residues. From germline, CDR1 is SGHRS and CDR2 YFSETQ. CDR3 amino acids: CASSLARGPYEQYF. CDR3 nucleotide sequence: TGCGCCAGCAGCTTGGCGCGGGGGCCCTACGAGCAGTACTTC.

This clonotype was observed many times. The CDR3: CAWSGQGWYNSPLHF. In DNA, the CDR3 is TGTGCCTGGAGTGGACAGGGGTGGTATAATTCACCCCTCCACTTT. The chain couples TRBV30 to TRBJ1-6; 8 bases align to TRBD1. V shed 1 base and J 4 bases; nucleotides not matched to a gene: 3. The V gene's germline CDR1 is GTSNPN and CDR2 SVGIG (reference sequence). The CDR3 is made up of 15 amino acids.

This clonotype occurred many times. The chain employs TRBV24-1 and TRBJ2-3; 8 bases match TRBD2. The length of the CDR3 is 14 residues. Germline assignment: CDR1 KGHDR and CDR2 SFDVKD. Germline trimming cut 7 bases from V and 4 bases from J; bases unmatched to any gene: 6. The CDR3 is CATSLSGTADTQYF. The CDR3, as DNA: TGTGCCACCAGCCTTAGCGGGACCGCAGATACGCAGTATTTT.

This clonotype has a count of ten or more. The V and J genes are TRBV6-5 and TRBJ2-3; D uncertain. The germline V and J ends were trimmed by 4 bases and 7 bases, with 6 bases remaining between them. The CDR3 has 11 residues. Per the germline V gene, CDR1 is MNHEY and CDR2 is SVGAGI. DNA for the CDR3: TGTGCCAGCAGTTCTGGCTATACGCAGTATTTT. Protein sequence: CASSSGYTQYF.

The chain combines TRBV15 with TRBJ1-1; 7 positions agree with TRBD1. This CDR3 is built from 14 residues. Germline V gene sequence: CDR1 LNHNV, CDR2 YYDKDF (reference sequence). V dropped 4 bases and J dropped 3; count of bases not matched to a gene: 5. CDR3 in DNA: TGTGCCACCAGCACCCCTCAGGGGGACACTGAAGCTTTCTTT. The encoded protein is CATSTPQGDTEAFF. Drawing the rest from reference TRBV15 and TRBJ1-1, the complete variable domain is DAMVIQNPRYQVTQFGKPVTLSCSQTLNHNVMYWYQQKSSQAPKLLFHYYDKDFNNEADTPDNFQSRRPNTSFCFLDIRSPGLGDTAMYLCATSTPQGDTEAFFGQGTRLTVV.

This clonotype was counted ten times or more. The chain recombines TRBV27 with TRBJ2-2; 7 bases match TRBD2. The CDR3 runs to 17 residues. With V trimmed by 4 bases and J by 2 bases, 10 bases remained unmatched. Per the germline V gene, CDR1 is MNHEY and CDR2 is SMNVEV (reference sequence). CDR3 amino acids: CASSSQASGINTGELFF. CDR3 DNA: TGTGCCAGCAGTTCGCAGGCTAGCGGAATCAACACCGGGGAGCTGTTTTTT.

This clonotype was observed many times. V and J are TRBV18 and TRBJ2-7, with 7 bases lining up with TRBD2. The germline gives CDR1 KGHSH, CDR2 LQKENI. V trimming: 3 bases; J trimming: 5 bases; junction bases outside the gene matches: 13. The CDR3 spans 16 residues. CDR3 sequence: CASSPLEGGRNNEQYF. For the CDR3, the DNA is TGTGCCAGCTCACCGCTGGAGGGCGGGAGAAACAACGAGCAGTACTTC.

This clonotype has only a few counts. The rearrangement links TRBV10-3 to TRBJ2-7; 8 nucleotides match TRBD1. V gave up 10 bases and J gave up 5 bases; unmatched junction bases: 13. Per the germline V gene, CDR1 is ENHRY and CDR2 is SYGVKD. The CDR3 has 14 amino acids. CDR3 sequence: CATSSGTGFNEQYF. The CDR3, as DNA: TGTGCCACCTCATCCGGGACAGGTTTCAACGAGCAGTACTTC.

V gene TRBV11-3 combines with J gene TRBJ2-7; the match to TRBD2 covers 7 bases. The CDR3 covers 14 residues. The V segment lost 5 bases and the J segment 0 bases; nucleotides outside the gene matches: 4. The germline gives CDR1 SGHNT, CDR2 YENEEA. In DNA, the CDR3 is TGTGCCAGCAGCCCCGGGGGGAGCTCCTACGAGCAGTACTTC. It encodes CASSPGGSSYEQYF.

This clonotype was seen ten or more times. The rearrangement links TRBV6-5 to TRBJ2-7; D might be TRBD2 (5 bases). This CDR3 spans 14 amino acids. The V end was cut by 5 bases, the J end by 0 bases, with 11 bases between. The germline gives CDR1 MNHEY, CDR2 SVGAGI. The CDR3 loop is CASSARTLSYEQYF. DNA of the CDR3: TGTGCCAGCAGTGCCCGGACTCTCTCCTACGAGCAGTACTTC.

The table lists this clonotype with many counts. The chain joins TRBV20-1 to TRBJ1-4, with D unresolved. Per germline, CDR1 DFQATT and CDR2 SNEGSKA (reference sequence). V shed 0 bases and J shed 7 bases, with 9 bases lying between them. The CDR3 runs to 13 residues. The CDR3 DNA reads TGCAGTGCTAGAGAATTGGGCGTTGAAAAACTGTTTTTT. Translating gives CSARELGVEKLFF.

The table lists this clonotype with many counts. V gene TRBV7-7 combines with J gene TRBJ2-2; no definite D call. Per the germline V gene, CDR1 is SSHAT and CDR2 is FNYEAQ (reference sequence). V lost 1 base, J lost 3 bases, and 3 bases lay in between. CDR3 length: 13 residues. CDR3 nucleotides: TGTGCCAGCAGCTTAGGATACACCGGGGAGCTGTTTTTT. This gives the protein CASSLGYTGELFF. Filled out from reference TRBV7-7 and TRBJ2-2, the complete variable domain reads GAGVSQSPRYKVTKRGQDVTLRCDPISSHATLYWYQQALGQGPEFLTYFNYEAQPDKSGLPSDRFSAERPEGSISTLTIQRTEQRDSAMYRCASSLGYTGELFFGEGSRLTVL.

This clonotype occurred many times. J is TRBJ1-1 and V is TRBV30; D gene ambiguous. Trimming shortened V by 1 base and J by 8 bases, and 14 bases separated the two germline ends. CDR1 is GTSNPN, CDR2 SVGIG, per germline (reference sequence). The CDR3 length is 13 residues. The CDR3 is CAWSANPVGEAFF. Written as DNA, the CDR3 is TGTGCCTGGAGTGCTAACCCCGTGGGAGAAGCTTTCTTT.

CDR3 sequence (DNA): TGCGCCAGCAGCCAAGAAGGACAGAGCACAGATACGCAGTATTTT. Translation: CASSQEGQSTDTQYF. The chain couples TRBV4-1 to TRBJ2-3; TRBD1 is a possible D gene (6 bases). Germline V lookup: CDR1 MGHRA, CDR2 YSYEKL. This CDR3 is built from 15 residues. V was trimmed by 0 bases and J by 0 bases, leaving 7 bases between them.